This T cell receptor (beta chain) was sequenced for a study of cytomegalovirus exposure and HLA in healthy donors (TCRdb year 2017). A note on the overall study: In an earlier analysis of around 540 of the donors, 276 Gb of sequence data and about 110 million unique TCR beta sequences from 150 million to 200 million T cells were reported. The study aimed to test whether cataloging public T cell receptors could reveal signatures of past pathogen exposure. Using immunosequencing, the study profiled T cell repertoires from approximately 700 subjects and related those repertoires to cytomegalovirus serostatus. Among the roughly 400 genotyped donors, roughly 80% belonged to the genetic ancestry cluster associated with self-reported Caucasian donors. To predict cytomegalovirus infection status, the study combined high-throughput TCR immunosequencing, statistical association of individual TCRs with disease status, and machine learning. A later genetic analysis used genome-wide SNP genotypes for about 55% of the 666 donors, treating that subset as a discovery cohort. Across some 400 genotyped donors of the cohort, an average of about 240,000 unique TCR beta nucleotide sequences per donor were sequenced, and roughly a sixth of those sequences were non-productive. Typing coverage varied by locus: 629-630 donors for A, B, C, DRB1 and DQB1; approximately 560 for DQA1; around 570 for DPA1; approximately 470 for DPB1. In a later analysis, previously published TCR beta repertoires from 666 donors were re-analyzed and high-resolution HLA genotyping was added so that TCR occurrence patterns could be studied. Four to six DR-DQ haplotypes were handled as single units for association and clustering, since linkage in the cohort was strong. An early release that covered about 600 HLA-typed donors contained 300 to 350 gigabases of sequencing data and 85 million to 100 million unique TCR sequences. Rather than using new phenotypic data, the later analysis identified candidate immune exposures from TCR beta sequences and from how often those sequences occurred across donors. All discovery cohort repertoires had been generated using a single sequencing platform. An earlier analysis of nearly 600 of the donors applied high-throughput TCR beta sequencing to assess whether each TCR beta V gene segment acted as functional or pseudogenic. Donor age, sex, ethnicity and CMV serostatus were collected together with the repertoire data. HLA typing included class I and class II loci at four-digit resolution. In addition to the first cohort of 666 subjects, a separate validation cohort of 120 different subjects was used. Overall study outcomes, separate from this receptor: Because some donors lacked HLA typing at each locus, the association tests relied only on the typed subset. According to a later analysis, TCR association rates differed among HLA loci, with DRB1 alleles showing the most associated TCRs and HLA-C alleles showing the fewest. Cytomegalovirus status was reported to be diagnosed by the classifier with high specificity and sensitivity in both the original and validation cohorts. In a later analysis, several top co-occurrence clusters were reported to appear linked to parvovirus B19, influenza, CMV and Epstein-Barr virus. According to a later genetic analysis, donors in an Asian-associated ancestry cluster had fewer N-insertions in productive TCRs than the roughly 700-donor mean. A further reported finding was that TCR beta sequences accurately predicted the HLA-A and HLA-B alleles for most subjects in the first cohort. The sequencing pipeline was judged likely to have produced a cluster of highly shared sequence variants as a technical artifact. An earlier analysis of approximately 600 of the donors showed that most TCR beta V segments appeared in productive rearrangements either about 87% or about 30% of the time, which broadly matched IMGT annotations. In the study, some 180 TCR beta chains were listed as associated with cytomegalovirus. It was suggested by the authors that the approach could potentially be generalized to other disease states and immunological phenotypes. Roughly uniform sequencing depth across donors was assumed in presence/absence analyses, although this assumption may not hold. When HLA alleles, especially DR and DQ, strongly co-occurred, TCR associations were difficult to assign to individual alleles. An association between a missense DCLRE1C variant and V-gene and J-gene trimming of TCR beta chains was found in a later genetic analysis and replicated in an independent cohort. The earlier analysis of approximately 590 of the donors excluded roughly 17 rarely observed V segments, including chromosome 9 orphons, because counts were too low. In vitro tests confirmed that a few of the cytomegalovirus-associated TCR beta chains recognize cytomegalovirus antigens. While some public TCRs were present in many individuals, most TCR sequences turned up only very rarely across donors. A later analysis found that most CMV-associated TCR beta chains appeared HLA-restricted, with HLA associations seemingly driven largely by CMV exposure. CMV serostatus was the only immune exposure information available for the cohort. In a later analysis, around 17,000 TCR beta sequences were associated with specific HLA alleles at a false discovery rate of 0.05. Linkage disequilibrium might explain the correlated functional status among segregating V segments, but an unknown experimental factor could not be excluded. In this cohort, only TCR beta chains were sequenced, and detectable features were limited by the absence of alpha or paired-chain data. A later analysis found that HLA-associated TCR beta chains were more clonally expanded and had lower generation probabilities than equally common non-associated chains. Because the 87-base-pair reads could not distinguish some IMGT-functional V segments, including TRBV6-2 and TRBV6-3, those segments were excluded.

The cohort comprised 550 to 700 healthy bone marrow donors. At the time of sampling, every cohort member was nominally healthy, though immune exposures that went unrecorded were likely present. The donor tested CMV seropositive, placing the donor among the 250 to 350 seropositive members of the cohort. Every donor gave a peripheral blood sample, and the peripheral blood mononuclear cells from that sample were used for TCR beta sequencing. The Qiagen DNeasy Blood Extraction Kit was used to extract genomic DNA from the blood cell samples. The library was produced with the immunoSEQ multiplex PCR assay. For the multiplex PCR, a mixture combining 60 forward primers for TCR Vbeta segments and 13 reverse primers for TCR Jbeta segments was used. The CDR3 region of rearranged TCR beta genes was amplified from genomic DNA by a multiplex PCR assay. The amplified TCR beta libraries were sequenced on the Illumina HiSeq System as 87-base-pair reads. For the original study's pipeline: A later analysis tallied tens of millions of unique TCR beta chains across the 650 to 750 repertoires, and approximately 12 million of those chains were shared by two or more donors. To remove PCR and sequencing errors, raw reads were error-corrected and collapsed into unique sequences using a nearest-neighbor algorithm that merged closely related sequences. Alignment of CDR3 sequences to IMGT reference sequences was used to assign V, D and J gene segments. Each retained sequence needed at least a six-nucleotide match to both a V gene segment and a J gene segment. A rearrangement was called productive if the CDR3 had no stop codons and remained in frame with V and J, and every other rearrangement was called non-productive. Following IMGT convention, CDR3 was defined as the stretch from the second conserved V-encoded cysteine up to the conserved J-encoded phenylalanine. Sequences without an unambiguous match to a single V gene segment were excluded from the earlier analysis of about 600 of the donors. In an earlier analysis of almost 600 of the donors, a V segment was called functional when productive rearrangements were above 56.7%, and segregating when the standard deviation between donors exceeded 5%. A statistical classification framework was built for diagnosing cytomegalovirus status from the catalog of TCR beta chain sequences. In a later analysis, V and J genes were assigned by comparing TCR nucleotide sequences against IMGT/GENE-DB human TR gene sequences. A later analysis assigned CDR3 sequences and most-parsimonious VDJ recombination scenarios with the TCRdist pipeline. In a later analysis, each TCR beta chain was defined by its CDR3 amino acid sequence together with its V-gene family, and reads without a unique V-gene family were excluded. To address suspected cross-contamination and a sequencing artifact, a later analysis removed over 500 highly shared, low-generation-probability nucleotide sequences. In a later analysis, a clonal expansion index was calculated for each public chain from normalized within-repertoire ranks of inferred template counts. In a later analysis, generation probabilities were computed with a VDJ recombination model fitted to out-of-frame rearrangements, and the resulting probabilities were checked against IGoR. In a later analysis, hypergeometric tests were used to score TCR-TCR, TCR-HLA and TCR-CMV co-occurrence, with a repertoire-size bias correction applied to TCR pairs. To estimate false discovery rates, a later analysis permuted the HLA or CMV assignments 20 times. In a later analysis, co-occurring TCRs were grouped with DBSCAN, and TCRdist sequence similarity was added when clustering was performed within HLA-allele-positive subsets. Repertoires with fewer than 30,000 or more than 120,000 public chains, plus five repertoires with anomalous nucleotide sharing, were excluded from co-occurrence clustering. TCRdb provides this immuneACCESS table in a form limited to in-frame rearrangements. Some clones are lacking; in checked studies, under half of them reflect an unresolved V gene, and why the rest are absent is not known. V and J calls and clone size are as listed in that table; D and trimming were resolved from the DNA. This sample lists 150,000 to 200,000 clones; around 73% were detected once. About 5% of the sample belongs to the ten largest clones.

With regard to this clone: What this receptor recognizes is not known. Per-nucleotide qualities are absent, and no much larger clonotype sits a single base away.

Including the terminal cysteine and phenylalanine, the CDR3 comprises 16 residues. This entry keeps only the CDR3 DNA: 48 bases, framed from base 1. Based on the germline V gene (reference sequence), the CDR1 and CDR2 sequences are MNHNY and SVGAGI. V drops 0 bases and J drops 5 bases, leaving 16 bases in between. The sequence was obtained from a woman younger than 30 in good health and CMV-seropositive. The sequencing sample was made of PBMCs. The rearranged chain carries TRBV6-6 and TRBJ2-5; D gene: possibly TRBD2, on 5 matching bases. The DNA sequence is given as TGTGCCAGCAGTTACTCGAGAGGGTTGGGAGACGAGACCCAGTACTTC. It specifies CASSYSRGLGDETQYF.